Below, 3 T cell receptor beta chains from the same sample are listed, as sequenced in a study of identical twins. Each CDR3 protein gets one entry after TCRdb re-called the 5' RACE reads with MiXCR. The data show about 730,000 distinct CDR3 sequences, around 20% seen once. This same sample was also part of a study on T cells expressing NK-cell markers.

The sequenced sample was PBMCs. These receptors came from a young woman in good health.

This clonotype has a handful of counts. This chain connects TRBV7-2 to TRBJ2-1; the D gene is possibly TRBD1 (6 bases). The CDR3 runs 15 residues. V dropped 3 bases and J dropped 1 base, with 10 bases sitting between them. Germline V lookup: CDR1 SGHTA, CDR2 FQGNSA. CDR3: CASSLYRDSYNEQFF. CDR3 nucleotides: TGTGCCAGCAGCTTGTACAGGGATTCCTACAATGAGCAGTTCTTC.

The J gene is TRBJ2-5, the V gene TRBV5-1; TRBD1 or TRBD2 may be the D gene (6 bases each). V lost 4 bases, J lost 5 bases, and 15 bases lay in between. Germline lookup yields CDR1 SGHRS and CDR2 YFSETQ. This CDR3 spans 14 amino acids. The CDR3 loop is CASSNVEGVETQYF. The CDR3 DNA reads as TGCGCCAGCAGCAACGTGGAGGGGGTGGAGACCCAGTACTTC.

Remarks on this clonotype: A read error may produce the germline difference seen at one junction end. The chain links TRBV7-7 to TRBJ2-3; 7 bases agree with TRBD2. The germline gives CDR1 SSHAT, CDR2 FNYEAQ (reference sequence). The CDR3 contains 17 residues. This chain's CDR3 is CASSLAIERGCTDTQYF. For the CDR3, the DNA is TGTGCTAGCAGCTTAGCGATCGAGCGGGGATGCACAGATACGCAGTATTTT.